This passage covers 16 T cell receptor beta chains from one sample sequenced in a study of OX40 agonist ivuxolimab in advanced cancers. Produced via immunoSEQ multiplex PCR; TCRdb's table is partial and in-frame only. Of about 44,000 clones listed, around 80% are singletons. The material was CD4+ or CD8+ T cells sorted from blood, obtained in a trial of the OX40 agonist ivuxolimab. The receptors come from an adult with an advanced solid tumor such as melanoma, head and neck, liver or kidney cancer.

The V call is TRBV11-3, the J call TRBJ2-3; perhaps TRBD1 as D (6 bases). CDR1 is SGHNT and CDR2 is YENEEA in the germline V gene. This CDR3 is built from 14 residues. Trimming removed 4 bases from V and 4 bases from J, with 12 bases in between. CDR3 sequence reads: CASSSRTGSDTQYF. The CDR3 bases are TGTGCCAGCAGCTCGCGTACAGGGTCAGATACGCAGTATTTT.

This chain's CDR3 is CASSPTIPTSVQETQYF. The CDR3 DNA is TGCGCCAGCAGCCCCACAATCCCCACTAGCGTCCAAGAGACCCAGTACTTC. The V gene is TRBV5-1, the J gene TRBJ2-5; 7 bases fit TRBD2. The CDR3 has 17 residues. The J segment lost 1 base and the V segment lost 4 bases, leaving 13 bases of the junction unmatched. The germline CDR1 and CDR2 sequences are SGHRS and YFSETQ.

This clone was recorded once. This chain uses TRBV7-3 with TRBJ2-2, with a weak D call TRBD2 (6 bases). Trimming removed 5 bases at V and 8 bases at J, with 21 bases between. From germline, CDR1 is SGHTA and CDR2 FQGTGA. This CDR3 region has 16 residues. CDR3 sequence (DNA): TGTGCCAGCAGCCCCGGCCCCGGGAGAAGCATGGGGGAGCTGTTTTTT. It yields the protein CASSPGPGRSMGELFF. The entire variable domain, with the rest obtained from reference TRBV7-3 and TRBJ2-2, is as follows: GAGVSQTPSNKVTEKGKYVELRCDPISGHTALYWYRQSLGQGPEFLIYFQGTGAADDSGLPNDRFFAVRPEGSVSTLKIQRTERGDSAVYLCASSPGPGRSMGELFFGEGSRLTVL.

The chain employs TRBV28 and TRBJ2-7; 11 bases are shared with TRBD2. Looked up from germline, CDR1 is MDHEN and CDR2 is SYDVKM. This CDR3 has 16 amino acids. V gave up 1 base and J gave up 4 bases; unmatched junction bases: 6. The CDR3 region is CASSLYTSGRRYEQYF. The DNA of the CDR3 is TGTGCCAGCAGTTTATATACTAGCGGGAGACGGTACGAGCAGTACTTC.

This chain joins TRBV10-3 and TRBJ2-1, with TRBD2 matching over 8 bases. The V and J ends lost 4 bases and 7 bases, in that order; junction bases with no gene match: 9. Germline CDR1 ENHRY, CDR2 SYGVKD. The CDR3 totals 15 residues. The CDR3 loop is CAISGGASGWNEQFF. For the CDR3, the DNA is TGTGCCATCAGTGGCGGGGCTAGCGGGTGGAATGAGCAGTTCTTC.

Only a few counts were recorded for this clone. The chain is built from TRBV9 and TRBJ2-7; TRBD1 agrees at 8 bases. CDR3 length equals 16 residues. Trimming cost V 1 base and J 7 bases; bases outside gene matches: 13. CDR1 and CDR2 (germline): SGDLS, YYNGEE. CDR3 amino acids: CASSVSRTGGREEQYF. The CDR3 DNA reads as TGTGCCAGCAGCGTAAGCCGTACAGGGGGTCGAGAGGAGCAGTACTTC.

CDR3 bases: TGTGCCAGCAGCTTAATGGGGACCGACCAGTCAGCCCAGCATTTT. As protein: CASSLMGTDQSAQHF. The chain combines TRBV5-4 with TRBJ1-5, with D tentatively TRBD1 (5 bases). The germline gives CDR1 SGHNT, CDR2 YYREEE (reference sequence). Trimming shortened V by 2 bases and J by 11 bases, and 20 bases separated the two germline ends. The CDR3 loop spans 15 amino acids.

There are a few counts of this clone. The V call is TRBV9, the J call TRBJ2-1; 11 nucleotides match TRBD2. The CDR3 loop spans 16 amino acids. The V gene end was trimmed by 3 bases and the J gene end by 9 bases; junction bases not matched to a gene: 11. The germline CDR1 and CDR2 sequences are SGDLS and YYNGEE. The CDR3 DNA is TGTGCCAGCAGCGGAAGGACTAGCGGGCCTGGGGGTGAGCAGTTCTTC. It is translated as CASSGRTSGPGGEQFF.

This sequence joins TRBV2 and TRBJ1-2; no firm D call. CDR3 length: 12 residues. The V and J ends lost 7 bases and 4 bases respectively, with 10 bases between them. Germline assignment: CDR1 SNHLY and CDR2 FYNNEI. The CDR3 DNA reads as TGTGCCAGCAATCGCGGAGGCTATGGCTACACCTTC. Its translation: CASNRGGYGYTF.

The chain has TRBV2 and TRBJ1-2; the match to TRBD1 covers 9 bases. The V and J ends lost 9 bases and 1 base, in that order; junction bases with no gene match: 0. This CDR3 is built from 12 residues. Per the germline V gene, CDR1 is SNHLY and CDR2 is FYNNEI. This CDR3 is CARGQGNYGYTF. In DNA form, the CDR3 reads TGTGCCAGGGGACAGGGTAACTATGGCTACACCTTC. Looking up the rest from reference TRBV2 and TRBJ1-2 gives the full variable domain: EPEVTQTPSHQVTQMGQEVILRCVPISNHLYFYWYRQILGQKVEFLVSFYNNEISEKSEIFDDQFSVERPDGSNFTLKIRSTKLEDSAMYFCARGQGNYGYTFGSGTRLTVV.

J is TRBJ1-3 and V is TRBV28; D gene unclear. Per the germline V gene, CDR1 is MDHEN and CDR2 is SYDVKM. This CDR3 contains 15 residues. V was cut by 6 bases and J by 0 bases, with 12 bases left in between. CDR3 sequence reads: CASRYQPHSGNTIYF. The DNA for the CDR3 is TGTGCCAGCAGATACCAGCCTCACTCTGGAAACACCATATATTTT.

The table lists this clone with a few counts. The CDR3, as DNA: TGTGCCAGCAGTTTTGCCTTACGGGGTGGTAACACTGAAGCTTTCTTT. The encoded protein is CASSFALRGGNTEAFF. V is TRBV6-6 and J is TRBJ1-1; D is uncertain. Per the germline V gene, CDR1 is MNHNY and CDR2 is SVGAGI (reference sequence). There are 16 residues in the CDR3. V gave up 4 bases and J gave up 2 bases, with 17 bases separating them.

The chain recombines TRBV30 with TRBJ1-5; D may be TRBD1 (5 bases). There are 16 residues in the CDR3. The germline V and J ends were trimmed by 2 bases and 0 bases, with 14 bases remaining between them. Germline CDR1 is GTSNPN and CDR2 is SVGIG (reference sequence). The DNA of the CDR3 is TGTGCCTGGAGTCGCGCCCGGGGCGTTAGCAATCAGCCCCAGCATTTT. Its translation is CAWSRARGVSNQPQHF.

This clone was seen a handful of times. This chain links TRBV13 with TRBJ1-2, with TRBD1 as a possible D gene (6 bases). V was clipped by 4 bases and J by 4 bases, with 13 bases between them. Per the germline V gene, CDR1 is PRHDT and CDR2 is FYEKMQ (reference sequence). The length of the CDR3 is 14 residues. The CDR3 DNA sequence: TGTGCCAGCAGCTATATGCAGGGGACCTATGGCTACACCTTC. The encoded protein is CASSYMQGTYGYTF. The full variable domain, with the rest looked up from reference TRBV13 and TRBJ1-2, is AAGVIQSPRHLIKEKRETATLKCYPIPRHDTVYWYQQGPGQDPQFLISFYEKMQSDKGSIPDRFSAQQFSDYHSELNMSSLELGDSALYFCASSYMQGTYGYTFGSGTRLTVV.

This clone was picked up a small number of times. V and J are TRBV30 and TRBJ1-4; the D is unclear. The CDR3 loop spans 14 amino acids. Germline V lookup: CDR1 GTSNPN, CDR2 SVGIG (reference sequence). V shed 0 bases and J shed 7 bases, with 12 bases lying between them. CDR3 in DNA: TGTGCCTGGAGTGTAAACCCGAGGAGTGAAAAACTGTTTTTT. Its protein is CAWSVNPRSEKLFF.

CDR3 coding DNA: TGTGCCAGCAGGTCGTTAGACAGGGAGAACACCATATATTTT. Residues: CASRSLDRENTIYF. V usage is TRBV27 and J usage is TRBJ1-3; 7 positions agree with TRBD1. The CDR3 runs 14 residues. Germline loops: CDR1 MNHEY, CDR2 SMNVEV (reference sequence). V was pared by 6 bases and J by 7 bases, with 9 bases of the junction left unmatched.